The clone carrying this T cell receptor beta chain was seen only once. This sample is drawn from a study of blood T cell repertoires in COVID-19. Study as a whole: COVID-19 samples, acute and convalescent, were from the United States, Italy and Spain. Sources were T cells, B-cell-depleted T cells, or PBMCs; the material itself was cDNA or gDNA.

Under the authors' procedure: Amplified reference gene primers provided the basis for estimating nucleated cell counts. The table came from immunoSEQ multiplex PCR; TCRdb's copy has only in-frame clones and leaves some out. That table furnishes V, J and clone size, whereas the DNA furnished D and trimming. The repertoire holds fewer than 250,000 clones, roughly 84% seen once, with approximately 3% in the top ten. Germline CDR1 reads SEHNR; CDR2 reads FQNEAQ (reference sequence). The length of the CDR3 is 16 residues. V shed 5 bases and J shed 1 base, with 15 bases lying between them. Individuals drawn from under 30 US areas were about 18 to 95 years old.

Sequenced material: PBMCs or T cells enriched from blood (not recorded which). The receptor was isolated from a woman younger than 45 who had been exposed to COVID-19. The chain combines TRBV7-9 with TRBJ1-5, with a possible D match to TRBD1 (6 bases). The CDR3 nucleotides are TGTGCCAGCAGCCGCAGGGGCCAGTCAAGCAATCAGCCCCAGCATTTT. This codes for CASSRRGQSSNQPQHF.